The 24 T cell receptor beta chains listed next were all sequenced from one sample in a study of T cell responses to AZD1222 COVID-19 vaccine. Sequenced by immunoSEQ multiplex PCR; TCRdb stores in-frame clones only, minus some. The sample records roughly 160,000 clones, roughly nine tenths being singletons. This material consisted of peripheral blood, taken on day 0 of AZD1222 vaccination. These receptors originate from an adult in good health.

The V gene is TRBV25-1, the J gene TRBJ1-1; D may be TRBD1 (5 bases). The germline V and J ends were trimmed by 5 bases and 4 bases, with 17 bases remaining between them. The CDR3 spans 15 residues. The V gene's germline CDR1 is MGHDK and CDR2 SYGVNS. This chain's CDR3 is CASSPYPGGFTEAFF. Here the CDR3 DNA reads TGTGCCAGCAGTCCATACCCCGGGGGGTTCACTGAAGCTTTCTTT.

CDR3 nucleotide sequence: TGTGCCTGGAGTGTCTCAGATACGCAGTATTTT. Amino acid sequence: CAWSVSDTQYF. This chain links TRBV30 with TRBJ2-3, with D uncertain. The CDR3 extends over 11 amino acids. The V end was cut by 0 bases, the J end by 4 bases, with 2 bases between. The germline gives CDR1 GTSNPN, CDR2 SVGIG (reference sequence).

The V and J genes are TRBV27 and TRBJ1-5, with 7 bases identical to TRBD1. The CDR3 sequence is 15 residues long. V shed 6 bases, J shed 6 bases, and the junction held 11 bases outside the gene matches. Germline V gives CDR1 MNHEY, CDR2 SMNVEV (reference sequence). The CDR3 DNA sequence: TGTGCCAGCAGCGATAGAACAGGGGTGCCTCAGCCCCAGCATTTT. Residues: CASSDRTGVPQPQHF.

The chain employs TRBV27 and TRBJ1-1; D possibly corresponds to TRBD1 (6 bases). V was clipped by 6 bases and J by 1 base, with 12 bases between them. Per the germline V gene, CDR1 is MNHEY and CDR2 is SMNVEV (reference sequence). The CDR3 totals 14 residues. CDR3 nucleotide sequence: TGTGCCAGCAGCCCTTCGGGGGCGAACACTGAAGCTTTCTTT. Translating it yields CASSPSGANTEAFF.

The chain recombines TRBV19 with TRBJ1-6; possible D gene TRBD1, 5 bases. Looked up from germline, CDR1 is LNHDA and CDR2 is SQIVND (reference sequence). Trimming removed 6 bases from V and 8 bases from J, with 20 bases in between. This CDR3 is 16 amino acids long. The CDR3 nucleotides read TGTGCCAGTAGACCCGGGAACCGGGGCCTATATTCACCCCTCCACTTT. Amino acids: CASRPGNRGLYSPLHF.

This clone came up a few times. The V call is TRBV9, the J call TRBJ1-2; TRBD1 might be the D (6 bases). The germline V gene has CDR1 SGDLS and CDR2 YYNGEE. The CDR3 is made up of 17 amino acids. Between the trimmed V and J ends, which lost 6 bases and 3 bases, there was a span of 24 bases. This chain's CDR3 is CASNTPGAGAEDYGYTF. The CDR3, as DNA: TGTGCCAGCAACACACCCGGTGCGGGGGCTGAGGACTATGGCTACACCTTC.

This sequence joins TRBV30 and TRBJ1-2; TRBD1 matches at 7 bases. The CDR3 extends over 13 amino acids. The J segment lost 6 bases and the V segment lost 4 bases, leaving 8 bases of the junction unmatched. The germline V gene encodes CDR1 GTSNPN and CDR2 SVGIG (reference sequence). The chain's CDR3 is CAWTQDRTNGYTF. CDR3 DNA: TGTGCCTGGACTCAGGACAGGACGAATGGCTACACCTTC.

This clone was recorded a few times. J is TRBJ2-2 and V is TRBV12-5; possible D gene TRBD1, 5 bases. The V and J ends lost 0 bases and 0 bases respectively, with 14 bases between them. CDR1 LGHNT and CDR2 FRNRAP come from the germline V gene. The CDR3 is 18 amino acids. The CDR3 nucleotides read TGTGCTAGTGGTTTGGTTATCCCGACAGCTACGAACACCGGGGAGCTGTTTTTT. It yields the protein CASGLVIPTATNTGELFF.

Concerning this clone: Other DNA sequences in this specimen translate into the identical CDR3. The chain has TRBV11-3 and TRBJ1-6; D is unresolved. The CDR3 consists of 14 residues. CDR1 SGHNT and CDR2 YENEEA come from the germline V gene. The V and J ends lost 5 bases and 6 bases respectively, with 11 bases between them. The CDR3 DNA reads TGTGCCAGCAGCCTGGGCCCGGTTAATTCACCCCTCCACTTT. Amino acid sequence: CASSLGPVNSPLHF.

This clone was seen just once. The chain links TRBV7-2 to TRBJ1-1, with TRBD1 as a possible D gene (5 bases). Germline CDR1 and CDR2: SGHTA and FQGNSA. The CDR3 is made up of 14 amino acids. The V and J ends lost 1 base and 7 bases respectively, with 13 bases between them. The chain's CDR3 is CASSLGVGAFEAFF. CDR3 DNA sequence: TGTGCCAGCAGCTTAGGGGTCGGGGCCTTTGAAGCTTTCTTT.

The chain joins TRBV28 to TRBJ2-5; D gene unclear. Germline V gene data show CDR1 as MDHEN and CDR2 as SYDVKM. V lost 4 bases and J lost 1, with 7 bases in between. The CDR3 is 13 residues long. The CDR3 nucleotides are TGTGCCAGCAGTTACCCTTTCCAAGAGACCCAGTACTTC. This gives the protein CASSYPFQETQYF.

This rearrangement joins TRBV4-1 to TRBJ2-6; 9 bases are a match to TRBD1. The CDR3 length is 19 residues. The V segment lost 5 bases and the J segment 0 bases; nucleotides outside the gene matches: 11. Germline V gene lookup returns CDR1 MGHRA and CDR2 YSYEKL. The CDR3 DNA follows: TGCGCCAGCAGCGATAAGACGACAGGGGGACTCTCTGGGGCCAACGTCCTGACTTTC. Its protein product is CASSDKTTGGLSGANVLTF.

V gene TRBV7-2 combines with J gene TRBJ2-7; D remains unclear. The germline V gene encodes CDR1 SGHTA and CDR2 FQGNSA. V gave up 10 bases and J gave up 0 bases, with 19 bases separating them. The CDR3 contains 15 residues. CDR3 loop: CATSAARTSSYEQYF. The CDR3 DNA follows: TGTGCCACCTCGGCCGCACGTACCAGCTCCTACGAGCAGTACTTC.

This chain joins TRBV9 and TRBJ2-1, with 8 bases aligning to TRBD2. V lost 3 bases to trimming and J lost 6 bases; unmatched junction nucleotides: 11. The CDR3 is 16 amino acids. CDR1 is SGDLS and CDR2 is YYNGEE in the germline V gene. CDR3 nucleotides: TGTGCCAGCAGCGGGCCCTCGGGACTAGTTCTCAATGAGCAGTTCTTC. The encoded protein is CASSGPSGLVLNEQFF.

The J gene is TRBJ2-1, the V gene TRBV28, with TRBD2 matching over 14 bases. Germline-derived CDR1 and CDR2 are MDHEN and SYDVKM. The CDR3 has 16 residues. The V and J ends lost 6 bases and 9 bases, in that order; junction bases with no gene match: 10. The CDR3 loop reads CASRPKGLAGVVEQFF. The DNA of the CDR3 is TGTGCCAGCAGGCCTAAGGGACTAGCGGGAGTGGTTGAGCAGTTCTTC.

The genes are TRBV7-9 and TRBJ1-2, with 8 bases matching TRBD1. The CDR3 contains 14 residues. With 7 bases clipped from V and 5 bases from J, the junction kept 9 bases outside the gene matches. Germline assignment: CDR1 SEHNR and CDR2 FQNEAQ (reference sequence). This CDR3 is CASKAGQDGYGYTF. CDR3 nucleotides: TGTGCCAGCAAGGCGGGACAGGATGGTTATGGCTACACCTTC.

DNA of the CDR3: TGTGCCAGCAGTTTGTTTGGCCCGGCGGCTAATGAAAAACTGTTTTTT. Protein sequence: CASSLFGPAANEKLFF. This sequence joins TRBV28 and TRBJ1-4; the D is unclear. The ends were cut back, 3 bases at V and 3 bases at J, with 14 bases in the middle. The germline CDR1 and CDR2 sequences are MDHEN and SYDVKM. This CDR3 has 16 residues.

The gene calls are TRBV28 and TRBJ1-5, with D perhaps TRBD1 (6 bases). This CDR3 spans 14 amino acids. CDR1 and CDR2 from the germline V gene are MDHEN and SYDVKM. V was shortened by 8 bases and J by 3 bases, with 14 bases between the two germline ends. The CDR3 reads CASRGGRNNQPQHF. The CDR3, as DNA: TGTGCCAGCCGAGGGGGGAGGAACAATCAGCCCCAGCATTTT.

V gene TRBV7-3 combines with J gene TRBJ2-2; maybe TRBD2 (5 bases). The CDR3 covers 16 residues. Trimming shortened V by 5 bases and J by 0 bases, and 13 bases separated the two germline ends. Looked up from germline, CDR1 is SGHTA and CDR2 is FQGTGA. In nucleotides, the CDR3 is TGTGCCAGCAGCCCCCGCGGAGGCGCGAACACCGGGGAGCTGTTTTTT. Protein sequence: CASSPRGGANTGELFF.

This chain uses TRBV7-9 with TRBJ2-2, with no clear D. Germline CDR1 is SEHNR and CDR2 is FQNEAQ (reference sequence). The V end was cut by 5 bases, the J end by 7 bases, with 23 bases between. The CDR3 is made up of 17 amino acids. The CDR3 region is CASSREARRIGIGELFF. The CDR3 coding sequence is TGTGCCAGCAGCCGAGAAGCACGTAGAATAGGGATCGGGGAGCTGTTTTTT.

This rearrangement joins TRBV5-5 to TRBJ1-1; D unclear. The CDR3 contains 11 residues. V lost 4 bases and J lost 3, with 4 bases in between. CDR1 SGHKS and CDR2 YYEKEE come from the germline V gene (reference sequence). The CDR3 reads CASSHHTEAFF. DNA for the CDR3: TGTGCCAGCAGCCACCACACTGAAGCTTTCTTT. Complete variable domain (other parts from reference TRBV5-5 and TRBJ1-1): DAGVTQSPTHLIKTRGQQVTLRCSPISGHKSVSWYQQVLGQGPQFIFQYYEKEERGRGNFPDRFSARQFPNYSSELNVNALLLGDSALYLCASSHHTEAFFGQGTRLTVV.

The chain is built from TRBV7-2 and TRBJ2-1; D uncertain. Germline CDR1 SGHTA, CDR2 FQGNSA. The V end lost 5 bases, the J end lost 7 bases, and 24 bases lay between the germline ends. The length of the CDR3 is 17 residues. The CDR3 is CASSPRSVSDKQNEQFF. The CDR3 nucleotides read TGTGCCAGCAGCCCCCGAAGTGTCAGTGACAAGCAGAATGAGCAGTTCTTC. The entire variable domain, with the rest obtained from reference TRBV7-2 and TRBJ2-1, is as follows: GAGVSQSPSNKVTEKGKDVELRCDPISGHTALYWYRQSLGQGLEFLIYFQGNSAPDKSGLPSDRFSAERTGGSVSTLTIQRTQQEDSAVYLCASSPRSVSDKQNEQFFGPGTRLTVL.

The gene calls are TRBV6-2 or TRBV6-3 and TRBJ2-3, with 8 nucleotides matching TRBD2. Looked up from germline, CDR1 is MNHEY and CDR2 is SVGEGT. The CDR3 covers 18 residues. V gave up 5 bases and J gave up 2 bases; unmatched junction bases: 15. CDR3 loop: CASSPPMTSAEPTDTQYF. The CDR3 DNA follows: TGTGCCAGCAGTCCACCTATGACTAGCGCTGAACCCACAGATACGCAGTATTTT.

CDR3 sequence reads: CASSQDARGQGLNEKLFF. The CDR3 DNA is TGCGCCAGCAGCCAAGACGCTCGAGGACAGGGGCTTAATGAAAAACTGTTTTTT. V and J are TRBV4-3 and TRBJ1-4; TRBD1 agrees at 9 bases. This CDR3 contains 18 residues. V lost 0 bases to trimming and J lost 4 bases; unmatched junction nucleotides: 9. In germline, CDR1 is LGHNA, CDR2 YSLEER.